This TCR beta chain comes out of a study of T cells in Graves' hyperthyroidism and ophthalmopathy. RNA transcripts yielded amplified TCR beta CDR3 regions. The primer set for the first-round RT-PCR of the TCR CDR3 was HTBI. A single record per CDR3 protein comes from TCRdb applying MiXCR to the multiplex PCR reads. Of under 350,000 distinct CDR3 sequences in the sample, under 25% were seen once. This clonotype has ten or more counts. V was trimmed by 2 bases and J by 0 bases, leaving 19 bases between them. The CDR3 runs to 18 residues. Sequencing was performed on blood. This chain connects TRBV12-3 or TRBV12-4 to TRBJ1-1; D possibly corresponds to TRBD1 (5 bases). This clonotype was obtained from a woman aged 45-60 years with Graves' hyperthyroidism. The CDR3: CASSLRLSGALMNTEAFF. As DNA, the CDR3 is TGTGCCAGCAGTTTAAGACTCAGTGGGGCCTTGATGAACACTGAAGCTTTCTTT.